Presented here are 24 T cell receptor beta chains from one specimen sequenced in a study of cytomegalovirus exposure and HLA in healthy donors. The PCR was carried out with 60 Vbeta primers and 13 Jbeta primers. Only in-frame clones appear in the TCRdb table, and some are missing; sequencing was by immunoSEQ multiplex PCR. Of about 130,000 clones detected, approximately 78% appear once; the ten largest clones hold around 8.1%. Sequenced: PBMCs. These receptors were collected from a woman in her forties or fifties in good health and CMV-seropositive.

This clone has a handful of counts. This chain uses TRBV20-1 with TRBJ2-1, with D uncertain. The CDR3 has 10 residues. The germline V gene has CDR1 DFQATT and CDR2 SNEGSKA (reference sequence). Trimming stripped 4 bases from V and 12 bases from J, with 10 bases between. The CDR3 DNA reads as TGCAGTGCTACCTCCAACGGGCAGTTCTTC. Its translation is CSATSNGQFF.

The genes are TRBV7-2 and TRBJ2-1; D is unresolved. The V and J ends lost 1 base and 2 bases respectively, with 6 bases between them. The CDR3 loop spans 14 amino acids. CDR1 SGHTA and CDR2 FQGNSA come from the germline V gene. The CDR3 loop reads CASSLVNAYNEQFF. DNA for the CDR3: TGTGCCAGCAGCTTAGTTAATGCCTACAATGAGCAGTTCTTC.

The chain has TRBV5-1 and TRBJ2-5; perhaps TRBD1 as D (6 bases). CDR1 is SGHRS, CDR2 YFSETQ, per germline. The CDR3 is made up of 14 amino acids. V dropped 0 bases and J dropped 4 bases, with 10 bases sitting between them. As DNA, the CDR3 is TGCGCCAGCAGCTTGGCCCTACAGGGAGAGACCCAGTACTTC. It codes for CASSLALQGETQYF.

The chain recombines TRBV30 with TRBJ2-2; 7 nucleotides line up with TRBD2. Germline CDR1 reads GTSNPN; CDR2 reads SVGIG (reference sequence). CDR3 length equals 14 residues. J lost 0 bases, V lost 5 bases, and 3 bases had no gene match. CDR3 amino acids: CAWVLAANTGELFF. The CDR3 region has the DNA TGTGCCTGGGTCCTAGCGGCGAACACCGGGGAGCTGTTTTTT.

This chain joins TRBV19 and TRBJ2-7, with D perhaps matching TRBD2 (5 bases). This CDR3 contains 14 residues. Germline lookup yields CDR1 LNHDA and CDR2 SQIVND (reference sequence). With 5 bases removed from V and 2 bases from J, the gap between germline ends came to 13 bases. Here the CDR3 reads CASSSRTGTYEQYF. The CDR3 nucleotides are TGTGCCAGTAGTTCCCGGACTGGGACCTACGAGCAGTACTTC.

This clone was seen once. Here the CDR3 DNA reads TGTGCCAGCAGCTTAAATCGTAACACTGAAGCTTTCTTT. Translating gives CASSLNRNTEAFF. The chain recombines TRBV7-3 with TRBJ1-1; D is unresolved. The germline V and J ends were trimmed by 1 base and 2 bases, with 5 bases remaining between them. Germline lookup yields CDR1 SGHTA and CDR2 FQGTGA. The CDR3 loop spans 13 amino acids.

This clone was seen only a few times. The CDR3 DNA reads TGTGCCAGCAGCTTAAACAGGGCTAACTATGGCTACACCTTC. It encodes CASSLNRANYGYTF. V gene TRBV7-9 combines with J gene TRBJ1-2, with D perhaps matching TRBD1 (6 bases). V shed 2 bases and J shed 0 bases, with 7 bases lying between them. CDR3 length: 14 residues. CDR1 SEHNR and CDR2 FQNEAQ come from the germline V gene (reference sequence).

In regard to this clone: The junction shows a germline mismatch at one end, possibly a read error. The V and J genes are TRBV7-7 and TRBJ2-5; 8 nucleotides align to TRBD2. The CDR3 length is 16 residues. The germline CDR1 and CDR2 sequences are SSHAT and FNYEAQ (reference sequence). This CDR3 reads CASSLVGAGVGETQYF. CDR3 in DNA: TGTGCTAGCAGCTTAGTCGGAGCGGGAGTCGGAGAGACCCAGTACTTC.

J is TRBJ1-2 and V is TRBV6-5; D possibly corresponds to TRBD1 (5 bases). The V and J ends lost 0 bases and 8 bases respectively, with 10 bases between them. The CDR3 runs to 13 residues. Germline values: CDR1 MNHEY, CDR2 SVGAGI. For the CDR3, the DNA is TGTGCCAGCAGTTACTCAGGGGTCAGGGGCTACACCTTC. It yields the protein CASSYSGVRGYTF.

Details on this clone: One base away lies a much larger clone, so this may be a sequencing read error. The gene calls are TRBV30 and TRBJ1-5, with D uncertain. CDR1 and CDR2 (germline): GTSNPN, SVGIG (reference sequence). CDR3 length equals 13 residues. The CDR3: CAWTEDSSQPQHF. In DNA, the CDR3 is TGTGCCTGGACAGAAGATAGCAGTCAGCCCCAGCATTTT.

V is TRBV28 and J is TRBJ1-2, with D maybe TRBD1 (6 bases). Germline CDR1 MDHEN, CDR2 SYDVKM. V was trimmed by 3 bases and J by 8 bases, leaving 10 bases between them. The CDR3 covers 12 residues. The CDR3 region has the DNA TGTGCCAGCAGTTTCAGGGGTCGGGGCTACACCTTC. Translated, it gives CASSFRGRGYTF.

CDR3 protein: CASSIRTFGVNNEQFF. Here the CDR3 DNA reads TGTGCCAGTAGTATTAGGACCTTCGGGGTGAACAATGAGCAGTTCTTC. This rearrangement joins TRBV19 to TRBJ2-1, with D tentatively TRBD2 (5 bases). Deletions cut 3 bases from V and 5 bases from J, with 17 bases between. This CDR3 has 16 amino acids. Germline assignment: CDR1 LNHDA and CDR2 SQIVND (reference sequence).

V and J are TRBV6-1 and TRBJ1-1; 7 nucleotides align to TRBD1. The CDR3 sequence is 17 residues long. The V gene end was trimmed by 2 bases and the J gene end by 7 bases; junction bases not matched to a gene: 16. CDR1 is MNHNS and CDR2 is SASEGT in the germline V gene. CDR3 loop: CASSEQPRGQVHGEAFF. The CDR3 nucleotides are TGTGCCAGCAGTGAACAACCCCGCGGACAGGTCCATGGTGAAGCTTTCTTT.

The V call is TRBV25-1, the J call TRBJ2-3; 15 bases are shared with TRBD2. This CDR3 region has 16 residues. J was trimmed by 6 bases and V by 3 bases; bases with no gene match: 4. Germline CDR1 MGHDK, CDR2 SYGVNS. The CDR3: CASSEGLAGGGDTQYF. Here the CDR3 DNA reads TGTGCCAGCAGTGAGGGACTAGCGGGAGGAGGGGATACGCAGTATTTT.

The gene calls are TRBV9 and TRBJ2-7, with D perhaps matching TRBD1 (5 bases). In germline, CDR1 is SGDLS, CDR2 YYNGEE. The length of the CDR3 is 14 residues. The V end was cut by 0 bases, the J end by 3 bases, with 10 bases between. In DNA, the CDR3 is TGTGCCAGCAGCGTAGCTTTGACAGACTACGAGCAGTACTTC. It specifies CASSVALTDYEQYF.

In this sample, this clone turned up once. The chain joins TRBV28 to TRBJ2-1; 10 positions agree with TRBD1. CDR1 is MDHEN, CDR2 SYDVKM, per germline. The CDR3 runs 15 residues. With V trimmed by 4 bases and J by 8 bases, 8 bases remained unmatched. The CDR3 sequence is CASSSPGQGWHEQFF. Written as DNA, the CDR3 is TGTGCCAGCAGTTCGCCGGGACAGGGGTGGCATGAGCAGTTCTTC.

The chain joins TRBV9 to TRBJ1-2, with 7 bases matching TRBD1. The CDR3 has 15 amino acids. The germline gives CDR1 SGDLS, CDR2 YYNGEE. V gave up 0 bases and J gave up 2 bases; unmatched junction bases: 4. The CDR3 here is CASSVEDRINYGYTF. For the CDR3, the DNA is TGTGCCAGCAGCGTAGAGGACAGGATCAACTATGGCTACACCTTC. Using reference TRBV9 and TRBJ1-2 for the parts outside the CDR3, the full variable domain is DSGVTQTPKHLITATGQRVTLRCSPRSGDLSVYWYQQSLDQGLQFLIQYYNGEERAKGNILERFSAQQFPDLHSELNLSSLELGDSALYFCASSVEDRINYGYTFGSGTRLTVV.

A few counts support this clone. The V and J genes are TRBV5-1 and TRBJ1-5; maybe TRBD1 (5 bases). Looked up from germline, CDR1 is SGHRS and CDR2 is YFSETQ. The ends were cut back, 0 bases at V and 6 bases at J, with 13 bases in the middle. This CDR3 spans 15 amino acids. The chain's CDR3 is CASSLGLGGGQPQHF. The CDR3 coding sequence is TGCGCCAGCAGCTTGGGCTTGGGGGGGGGTCAGCCCCAGCATTTT.

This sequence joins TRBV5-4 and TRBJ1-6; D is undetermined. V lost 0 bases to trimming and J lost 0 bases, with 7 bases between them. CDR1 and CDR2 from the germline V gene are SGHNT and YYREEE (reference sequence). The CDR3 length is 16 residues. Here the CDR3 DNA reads TGTGCCAGCAGCTTGGCCGGAGGCTCCTATAATTCACCCCTCCACTTT. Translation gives CASSLAGGSYNSPLHF.

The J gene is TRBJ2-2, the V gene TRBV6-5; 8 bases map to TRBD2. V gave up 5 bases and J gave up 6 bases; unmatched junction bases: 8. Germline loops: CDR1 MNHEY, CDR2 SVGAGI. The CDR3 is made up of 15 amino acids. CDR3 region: CASSRGTSTSGELFF. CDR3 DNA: TGTGCCAGCAGTCGCGGGACTAGTACCTCCGGGGAGCTGTTTTTT.

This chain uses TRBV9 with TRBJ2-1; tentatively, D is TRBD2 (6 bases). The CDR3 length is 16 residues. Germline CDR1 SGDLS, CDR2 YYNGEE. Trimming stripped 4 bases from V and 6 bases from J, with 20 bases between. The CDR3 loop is CASSSYQGGKPNEQFF. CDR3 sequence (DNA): TGTGCCAGCAGCAGTTACCAGGGCGGGAAGCCCAATGAGCAGTTCTTC. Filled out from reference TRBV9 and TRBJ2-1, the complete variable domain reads DSGVTQTPKHLITATGQRVTLRCSPRSGDLSVYWYQQSLDQGLQFLIQYYNGEERAKGNILERFSAQQFPDLHSELNLSSLELGDSALYFCASSSYQGGKPNEQFFGPGTRLTVL.

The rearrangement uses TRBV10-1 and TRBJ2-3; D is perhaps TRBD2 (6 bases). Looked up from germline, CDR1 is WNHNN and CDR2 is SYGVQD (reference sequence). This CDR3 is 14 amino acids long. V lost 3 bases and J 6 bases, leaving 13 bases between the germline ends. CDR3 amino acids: CASSDGRKGDTQYF. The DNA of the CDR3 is TGCGCCAGCAGTGACGGGAGAAAGGGGGATACGCAGTATTTT.

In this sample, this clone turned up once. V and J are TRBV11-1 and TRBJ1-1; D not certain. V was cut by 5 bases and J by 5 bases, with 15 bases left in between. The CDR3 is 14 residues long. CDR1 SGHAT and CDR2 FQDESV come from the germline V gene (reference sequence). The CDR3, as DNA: TGTGCCAGCAGCCCATACACGGCGCGGACTGAAGCTTTCTTT. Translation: CASSPYTARTEAFF.

CDR3 in DNA: TGTGCCAGCAGCCCCAGGGCTAATCAGCCCCAGCATTTT. Its translation: CASSPRANQPQHF. This chain connects TRBV7-9 to TRBJ1-5, with D perhaps TRBD1 (5 bases). V was pared by 5 bases and J by 4 bases, with 9 bases between. CDR1 SEHNR and CDR2 FQNEAQ come from the germline V gene (reference sequence). The CDR3 is 13 residues long.